These 10 T cell receptor beta chains were sequenced from one sample in a study of CD8 T cells in ankylosing spondylitis. Via MiXCR, TCRdb re-called the 5' RACE reads, giving one row per CDR3 protein. Of about 340,000 distinct CDR3 sequences in the sample, roughly 15% were seen once. The sample consisted of blood, either unsorted or a sorted T cell fraction (not recorded which). Receptors were obtained from a male donor with ankylosing spondylitis or in good health (not recorded which).

This clonotype was seen more than once but under ten times. The chain links TRBV12-5 to TRBJ2-6; tentative D call: TRBD1 (6 bases). This CDR3 contains 16 residues. V lost 3 bases and J lost 4, with 13 bases in between. CDR1 is LGHNT, CDR2 FRNRAP, per germline. CDR3 nucleotide sequence: TGTGCTAGTGGTTTAGTTACAGGGTGGGGGGCCAACGTCCTGACTTTC. Residues: CASGLVTGWGANVLTF.

Many counts were recorded for this clonotype. V gene TRBV7-9 combines with J gene TRBJ1-1; no definite D call. The CDR3 contains 14 residues. The germline CDR1 and CDR2 sequences are SEHNR and FQNEAQ (reference sequence). V lost 1 base to trimming and J lost 2 bases, with 8 bases between them. CDR3 DNA: TGTGCCAGCAGCTTAGATGGTGCTAACACTGAAGCTTTCTTT. This gives the protein CASSLDGANTEAFF.

The table lists this clonotype with many counts. This chain joins TRBV5-1 and TRBJ1-2, with TRBD1 matching 11 bases. The V segment lost 4 bases and the J segment 4 bases; nucleotides outside the gene matches: 6. This CDR3 comprises 15 residues. Per germline, CDR1 SGHRS and CDR2 YFSETQ. DNA for the CDR3: TGCGCCAGCAGCGTGGACAGGGGGCAAGGCTATGGCTACACCTTC. Translated, it gives CASSVDRGQGYGYTF. The complete variable domain, with remaining parts taken from reference TRBV5-1 and TRBJ1-2, reads KAGVTQTPRYLIKTRGQQVTLSCSPISGHRSVSWYQQTPGQGLQFLFEYFSETQRNKGNFPGRFSGRQFSNSRSEMNVSTLELGDSALYLCASSVDRGQGYGYTFGSGTRLTVV.

The gene calls are TRBV30 and TRBJ2-1; D gene ambiguous. The CDR3 covers 13 residues. Trimming left V 5 bases short and J 2 bases short, with 10 bases between. The germline V gene has CDR1 GTSNPN and CDR2 SVGIG (reference sequence). DNA for the CDR3: TGTGCCTGGGTAACCTCTACCTACAATGAGCAGTTCTTC. It codes for CAWVTSTYNEQFF. Based on the CDR3 plus reference TRBV30 and TRBJ2-1, the full variable domain is SQTIHQWPATLVQPVGSPLSLECTVEGTSNPNLYWYRQAAGRGLQLLFYSVGIGQISSEVPQNLSASRPQDRQFILSSKKLLLSDSGFYLCAWVTSTYNEQFFGPGTRLTVL.

This clonotype has just a few counts. The rearrangement uses TRBV5-1 and TRBJ1-2; maybe TRBD1 (5 bases). Germline loops: CDR1 SGHRS, CDR2 YFSETQ. V lost 4 bases and J lost 2, with 12 bases in between. There are 14 residues in the CDR3. This CDR3 is CASSPTAGNYGYTF. The CDR3 DNA is TGCGCCAGCAGCCCGACAGCGGGGAACTATGGCTACACCTTC.

This clonotype appeared a few times. This chain links TRBV11-3 with TRBJ2-7; 9 bases line up with TRBD1. The CDR3 has 15 amino acids. The germline V gene has CDR1 SGHNT and CDR2 YENEEA. V lost 1 base, J lost 2 bases, and 3 bases stayed unmatched. The CDR3 DNA is TGTGCCAGCAGCTTAGTGGGACAGGGACCCTACGAGCAGTACTTC. It codes for CASSLVGQGPYEQYF.

V and J are TRBV2 and TRBJ2-7; D is unclear. The CDR3 length is 13 residues. The germline CDR1 and CDR2 sequences are SNHLY and FYNNEI. V was shortened by 4 bases and J by 2 bases, with 9 bases between the two germline ends. CDR3 in amino acids: CASSGVGAYEQYF. The CDR3, as DNA: TGTGCCAGCAGTGGGGTCGGAGCCTACGAGCAGTACTTC.

The chain uses TRBV27 and TRBJ2-7; 8 positions match TRBD1. The junction had 6 bases not matched to a gene; V was cut back by 4 bases and J by 4 bases. Per the germline V gene, CDR1 is MNHEY and CDR2 is SMNVEV (reference sequence). CDR3 size: 14 residues. This CDR3 is CASSSWTGLYEQYF. CDR3 sequence (DNA): TGTGCCAGCAGTTCCTGGACAGGGTTGTACGAGCAGTACTTC.

The chain combines TRBV10-2 with TRBJ2-1; TRBD1 matches at 11 bases. The CDR3 runs to 16 residues. Germline values: CDR1 WSHSY, CDR2 SAAADI. After removal of 5 bases from V and 7 bases from J, the junction contained 10 bases not matched to a gene. The CDR3 reads CASSYNQDRGLNEQFF. The CDR3 DNA reads as TGCGCCAGCAGTTATAATCAGGACAGGGGGCTAAATGAGCAGTTCTTC.

This chain uses TRBV10-3 with TRBJ2-1; D not resolved. The CDR3 covers 14 residues. V was shortened by 5 bases and J by 1 base, with 9 bases between the two germline ends. CDR1 ENHRY and CDR2 SYGVKD come from the germline V gene. CDR3 amino acids: CAISRTDSYNEQFF. In nucleotides, the CDR3 is TGTGCCATCAGTAGGACGGATTCCTACAATGAGCAGTTCTTC.